The 3 T cell receptor beta chains below were found in one sample sequenced in a study of memory CD4+ T cells and cytomegalovirus serostatus. Single viable CD3+CD4+CD8-CD45RO+ cells were sorted as the memory CD4+ T cells. Profiling relied on immunoSEQ multiplex PCR, and the TCRdb table lists in-frame clones only, not all of them. The sample holds about 58,000 clones, under 90% seen once. Sequenced sample: memory CD4+ T cells from blood. The receptors originated from an adult in good health and CMV-seronegative. Some clones in this sample may be carry-over from other donors' samples.

V is TRBV10-2 and J is TRBJ2-7, with 12 bases lining up with TRBD2. The junction had 1 base not matched to a gene; V was cut back by 0 bases and J by 4 bases. The CDR3 loop spans 15 amino acids. The germline gives CDR1 WSHSY, CDR2 SAAADI. CDR3 amino acids: CASSESTSGGYEQYF. As DNA, the CDR3 is TGCGCCAGCAGTGAGTCGACTAGCGGGGGTTACGAGCAGTACTTC.

CDR3 in amino acids: CASSPGLAVETQYF. The CDR3 DNA reads as TGTGCCAGCAGCCCGGGACTAGCGGTGGAGACCCAGTACTTC. The chain recombines TRBV7-7 with TRBJ2-5, with TRBD2 matching over 11 bases. Looked up from germline, CDR1 is SSHAT and CDR2 is FNYEAQ (reference sequence). CDR3 length: 14 amino acids. The V gene end was trimmed by 5 bases and the J gene end by 5 bases; junction bases not matched to a gene: 4. Using reference TRBV7-7 and TRBJ2-5 for the parts outside the CDR3, the full variable domain is GAGVSQSPRYKVTKRGQDVTLRCDPISSHATLYWYQQALGQGPEFLTYFNYEAQPDKSGLPSDRFSAERPEGSISTLTIQRTEQRDSAMYRCASSPGLAVETQYFGPGTRLLVL.

The rearrangement uses TRBV27 and TRBJ2-5; 11 positions agree with TRBD1. The CDR3 contains 15 residues. Germline CDR1 is MNHEY and CDR2 is SMNVEV (reference sequence). V trimming: 6 bases; J trimming: 5 bases; junction bases outside the gene matches: 8. The CDR3 nucleotides read TGTGCCAGCAGGGGACAGGGGGTTTCTCGGGAGACCCAGTACTTC. As protein: CASRGQGVSRETQYF.